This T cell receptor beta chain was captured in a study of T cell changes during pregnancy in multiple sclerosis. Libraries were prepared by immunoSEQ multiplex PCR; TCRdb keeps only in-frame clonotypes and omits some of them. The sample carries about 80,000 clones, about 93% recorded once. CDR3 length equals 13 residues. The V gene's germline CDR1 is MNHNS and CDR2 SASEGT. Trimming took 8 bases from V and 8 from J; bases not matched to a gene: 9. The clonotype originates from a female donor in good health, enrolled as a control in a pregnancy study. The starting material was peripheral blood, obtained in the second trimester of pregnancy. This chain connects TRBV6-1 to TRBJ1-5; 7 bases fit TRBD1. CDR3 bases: TGTGCCAGCGGGAGGACAGGAGCCGAGCCCCAGCATTTT. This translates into CASGRTGAEPQHF.